Shown below are 2 T cell receptor beta chains from a single sample sequenced in a study of blood T cell repertoires in COVID-19. Only in-frame clones appear in the TCRdb table, and some are missing; sequencing was by immunoSEQ multiplex PCR. The sample carries about 120,000 clones, approximately 88% recorded once. The specimen was peripheral blood. Receptor source: a woman between 65 and 79 years old with acute or convalescent COVID-19.

V gene TRBV6-6 combines with J gene TRBJ1-5; the match to TRBD1 covers 9 bases. Unmatched junction bases numbered 8, after V lost 11 bases and J lost 6 bases. Germline assignment: CDR1 MNHNY and CDR2 SVGAGI (reference sequence). CDR3 length: 13 residues. In nucleotides, the CDR3 is TGTGCCCACGCACAGGGGGCAGGTCAGCCCCAGCATTTT. Translating it yields CAHAQGAGQPQHF.

The chain combines TRBV2 with TRBJ2-3; 9 bases are a match to TRBD1. CDR1 SNHLY and CDR2 FYNNEI come from the germline V gene. V shed 6 bases and J 6 bases; nucleotides not matched to a gene: 10. The length of the CDR3 is 15 residues. CDR3 region: CASRGTGPLRDTQYF. In DNA, the CDR3 is TGTGCCAGCAGGGGGACAGGGCCCCTTAGGGATACGCAGTATTTT.